The rows below give T cell receptor beta chains drawn from one sample of a study of blood T cells in healthy people across ages. TCRdb called the 5' RACE reads again in MiXCR, with one record for every CDR3 protein. The profile shows approximately 1.5 million distinct CDR3 sequences, 35% to 45% of them singletons. The sequencing sample was made of blood. The receptor source for this set is a young woman in good health. CDR3s include the opening cysteine and the closing phenylalanine or tryptophan. Fields, in order: J gene, D gene, V gene, clone size, CDR3 protein, CDR3 DNA. D genes are given only for firm matches. Part of the rows lack a size; the others show once, few, many or a class for expanded clones.

j_call: TRBJ2-7
d_call: .
v_call: TRBV3-1
clone_size: .
cdr3_aa: CASSQDGGPGYYEQYF
cdr3_nt: TGTGCCAGCAGCCAAGACGGGGGACCGGGATACTACGAGCAGTACTTC

j_call: TRBJ2-3
d_call: TRBD2
v_call: TRBV29-1
clone_size: few
cdr3_aa: CSVLTSGRPPSTDTQYF
cdr3_nt: TGCAGCGTTTTGACTAGCGGGAGACCACCTAGCACAGATACGCAGTATTTT

j_call: TRBJ2-7
d_call: .
v_call: TRBV3-1
clone_size: many
cdr3_aa: CASSQEVSGNEQYF
cdr3_nt: TGTGCCAGCAGCCAAGAGGTGTCAGGGAACGAGCAGTACTTC

j_call: TRBJ2-7
d_call: .
v_call: TRBV29-1
clone_size: few
cdr3_aa: CSATTPSSSYEQYF
cdr3_nt: TGCAGCGCCACCACCCCTTCAAGCTCCTACGAGCAGTACTTC

j_call: TRBJ1-1
d_call: .
v_call: TRBV6-1
clone_size: .
cdr3_aa: CASKPGSDTEAFF
cdr3_nt: TGTGCCAGCAAGCCGGGGTCGGACACTGAAGCTTTCTTT

j_call: TRBJ2-1
d_call: .
v_call: TRBV20-1
clone_size: .
cdr3_aa: CSTRDLWAGNYNEQFF
cdr3_nt: TGCAGTACTAGAGATTTATGGGCCGGGAACTACAATGAGCAGTTCTTC

j_call: TRBJ2-7
d_call: TRBD1
v_call: TRBV28
clone_size: .
cdr3_aa: CASSLSPGQGYEQYF
cdr3_nt: TGTGCCAGCAGTTTATCACCGGGACAGGGCTACGAGCAGTACTTC

j_call: TRBJ2-1
d_call: .
v_call: TRBV20-1
clone_size: once
cdr3_aa: CSASFAGSTGEQFF
cdr3_nt: TGCAGTGCTAGCTTTGCGGGTTCCACCGGTGAGCAGTTCTTC

j_call: TRBJ1-4
d_call: .
v_call: TRBV7-6
clone_size: .
cdr3_aa: CASSTSGITTNEKLFF
cdr3_nt: TGTGCCAGCAGCACATCAGGAATTACAACTAATGAAAAACTGTTTTTT

j_call: TRBJ2-1
d_call: TRBD2
v_call: TRBV10-3
clone_size: .
cdr3_aa: CAISDRLAAGEQFF
cdr3_nt: TGTGCCATCAGTGATAGACTAGCGGCGGGGGAGCAGTTCTTC

j_call: TRBJ2-3
d_call: TRBD1
v_call: TRBV29-1
clone_size: many
cdr3_aa: CSVPDRGRDTQYF
cdr3_nt: TGCAGCGTTCCGGACAGGGGGCGCGATACGCAGTATTTT

j_call: TRBJ2-1
d_call: .
v_call: TRBV20-1
clone_size: .
cdr3_aa: CSAKGQLVFVETQFF
cdr3_nt: TGCAGTGCTAAGGGACAACTGGTTTTTGTTGAGACCCAGTTCTTC

j_call: TRBJ2-3
d_call: TRBD1
v_call: TRBV7-9
clone_size: .
cdr3_aa: CASSLAGTDTDTQYF
cdr3_nt: TGTGCCAGCAGCTTAGCAGGGACAGACACAGATACGCAGTATTTT

j_call: TRBJ2-7
d_call: TRBD1
v_call: TRBV7-9
clone_size: few
cdr3_aa: CASSVLTGGPYEQYF
cdr3_nt: TGTGCCAGCAGCGTCCTGACAGGGGGCCCCTACGAGCAGTACTTC

j_call: TRBJ2-1
d_call: TRBD1
v_call: TRBV18
clone_size: .
cdr3_aa: CASSSWTGDNEQFF
cdr3_nt: TGTGCCAGCTCATCATGGACAGGGGACAATGAGCAGTTCTTC